Listed below are T cell receptor beta chains from one sample, sequenced in a study of neurological immune-mediated disorders. Using its own MiXCR run on the 5' RACE reads, TCRdb lists one record per CDR3 protein. The sample includes around 47,000 distinct CDR3 sequences, roughly 13% of them seen just once. Material for sequencing was PBMCs. Source of these receptors: a female donor in good health. Both conserved end residues are trimmed from each CDR3.

TRBJ2-7	TRBV20-1	SALETGGSEQY
TRBJ2-6	TRBV5-1	ASSDRVDAVANVLT
TRBJ2-3	TRBV7-3	ASSHQSRGLGGGTDTQY
TRBJ2-1	TRBV14	ASSSHPGGRKNEQF
TRBJ2-3	TRBV7-7	ASSFSGGEGDTQY
TRBJ2-1	TRBV3-1	ASSQPSDYNEQF
TRBJ2-4	TRBV7-9	ASSTQNIQY
TRBJ2-7	TRBV5-1	ASSSTSLYEQY
TRBJ1-5	TRBV2	ASTDGYPEQPQH
TRBJ1-1	TRBV18	ASSPSGSPNTEAF
TRBJ2-7	TRBV20-1	SAISRRSYEQY
TRBJ2-2	TRBV14	ATSHGQGAGTGELF
TRBJ2-1	TRBV27	ASSLGLGVINEQF
TRBJ1-6	TRBV2	ASKRTGDSPLH
TRBJ1-5	TRBV12-3/TRBV12-4	ASRFGTTDQPQH
TRBJ1-5	TRBV12-3/TRBV12-4	ASSFSGFYSNQPQH
TRBJ1-3	TRBV5-5	ASSLGTGGNTIY
TRBJ1-1	TRBV12-3/TRBV12-4	ASSSWGVNTEAF
TRBJ1-1	TRBV7-2	ASRIWADPNTEAF
TRBJ2-4	TRBV12-3/TRBV12-4	ASSTLGIQNIQY
TRBJ2-7	TRBV2	ASKGSPGNEQY
TRBJ2-2	TRBV5-1	ASSLLANTGELF